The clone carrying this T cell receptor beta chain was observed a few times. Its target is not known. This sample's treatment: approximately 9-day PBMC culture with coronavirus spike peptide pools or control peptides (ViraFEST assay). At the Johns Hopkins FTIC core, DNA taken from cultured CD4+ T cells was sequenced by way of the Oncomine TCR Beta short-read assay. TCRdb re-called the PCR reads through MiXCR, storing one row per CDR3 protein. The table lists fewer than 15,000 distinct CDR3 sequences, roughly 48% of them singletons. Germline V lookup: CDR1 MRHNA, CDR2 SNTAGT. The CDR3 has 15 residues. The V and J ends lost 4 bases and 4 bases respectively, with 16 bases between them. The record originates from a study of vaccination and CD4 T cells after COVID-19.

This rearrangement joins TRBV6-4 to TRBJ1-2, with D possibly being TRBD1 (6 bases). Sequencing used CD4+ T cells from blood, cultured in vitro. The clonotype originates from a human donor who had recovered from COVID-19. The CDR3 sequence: CASSVEQGVGYGYTF. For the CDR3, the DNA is TGTGCCAGCAGTGTAGAACAGGGAGTCGGCTATGGCTACACCTTC.